Below, 5 T cell receptor beta chains from the same sample are listed, as sequenced in a study of control samples from healthy donors and cancer patients. Using immunoSEQ multiplex PCR, the repertoire was profiled, and TCRdb retains in-frame clones only, with some absent. There are 160,000 or so clones in the sample; about 93% occur only once, and 2% to 2.5% lies in the top ten. The specimen sequenced was blood. These receptors originate from a middle-aged man in good health.

This clone has only a few counts. The gene calls are TRBV10-3 and TRBJ2-7, with TRBD2 matching over 7 bases. V lost 6 bases to trimming and J lost 4 bases; unmatched junction nucleotides: 6. The CDR3 is 13 residues long. Germline V gene data show CDR1 as ENHRY and CDR2 as SYGVKD. For the CDR3, the DNA is TGTGCCATCAGAAAGCGGGATCATTACGAGCAGTACTTC. This sequence encodes CAIRKRDHYEQYF.

The chain carries TRBV4-1 and TRBJ2-1; no definite D call. Trimming stripped 1 base from V and 2 bases from J, with 15 bases between. Germline CDR1 and CDR2: MGHRA and YSYEKL. The CDR3 is made up of 17 amino acids. The CDR3 DNA is TGCGCCAGCAGCCAAGGGCTTGCGTCGAAGGCCTACAATGAGCAGTTCTTC. Translation: CASSQGLASKAYNEQFF.

The chain couples TRBV5-5 to TRBJ2-5; D remains ambiguous. The CDR3 length is 13 residues. The V gene lost 0 bases and the J gene lost 5 bases, with 8 bases spanning the gap. Germline-derived CDR1 and CDR2 are SGHKS and YYEKEE (reference sequence). CDR3 DNA: TGTGCCAGCAGCTTGGCCTCCACGGAGACCCAGTACTTC. Translated: CASSLASTETQYF. The full variable domain, with the rest looked up from reference TRBV5-5 and TRBJ2-5, is DAGVTQSPTHLIKTRGQQVTLRCSPISGHKSVSWYQQVLGQGPQFIFQYYEKEERGRGNFPDRFSARQFPNYSSELNVNALLLGDSALYLCASSLASTETQYFGPGTRLLVL.

The chain is built from TRBV15 and TRBJ2-5; TRBD1 might be the D (6 bases). V was cut by 3 bases and J by 4 bases, with 21 bases left in between. Germline assignment: CDR1 LNHNV and CDR2 YYDKDF (reference sequence). This CDR3 contains 17 residues. The CDR3: CATSRGQSLTLGETQYF. CDR3 bases: TGTGCCACCAGCAGGGGACAATCACTCACACTAGGAGAGACCCAGTACTTC.

The chain has TRBV2 and TRBJ2-5, with TRBD1 identical over 9 bases. Per germline, CDR1 SNHLY and CDR2 FYNNEI. J gave up 4 bases and V 6 bases, and 9 bases lay outside the gene matches. The CDR3 length is 15 residues. CDR3 DNA: TGTGCCAGCAGCCCGCTGGGACAGGGAAGAGAGACCCAGTACTTC. The encoded protein is CASSPLGQGRETQYF.